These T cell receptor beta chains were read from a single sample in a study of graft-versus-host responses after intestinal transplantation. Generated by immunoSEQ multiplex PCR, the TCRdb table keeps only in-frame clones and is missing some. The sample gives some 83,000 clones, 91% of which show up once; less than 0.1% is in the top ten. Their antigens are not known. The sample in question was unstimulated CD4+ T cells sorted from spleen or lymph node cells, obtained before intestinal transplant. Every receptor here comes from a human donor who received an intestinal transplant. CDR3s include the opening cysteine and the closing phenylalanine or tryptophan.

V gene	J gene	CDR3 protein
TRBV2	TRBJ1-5	CASSPDRNQPQHF
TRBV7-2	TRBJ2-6	CASAPTTGANVLTF
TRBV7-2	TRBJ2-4	CASSFRPAGGVNIQYF
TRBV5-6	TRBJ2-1	CASSLGRGGRLYEQFF
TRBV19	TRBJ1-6	CASSMNTGRGNSPLHF
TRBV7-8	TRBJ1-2	CASSPTGHLNYGYTF
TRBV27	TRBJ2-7	CASSSYGTGTNEQYF
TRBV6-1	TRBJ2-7	CASTEVQGWENEQYF
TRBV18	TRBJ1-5	CASSLGQGRQPQHF
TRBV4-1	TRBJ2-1	CASSQPGRTTYNEQFF
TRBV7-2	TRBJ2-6	CASSPQRISAAGANVLAF
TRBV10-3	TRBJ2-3	CAITRGLTDTQYF
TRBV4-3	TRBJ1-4	CASSQEDRGLNLNEKLFF
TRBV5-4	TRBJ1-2	CASSLDRDNGYTF
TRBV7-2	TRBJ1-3	CASSRDRIYSGNTIYF
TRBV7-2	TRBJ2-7	CASSQSRNYYEQYF
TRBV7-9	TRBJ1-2	CASSSREGGSYGYTF
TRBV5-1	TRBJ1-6	CASSLSRTSDNSPLHF
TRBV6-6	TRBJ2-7	CASSYSFGGSYEQYF
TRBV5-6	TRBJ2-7	CASSLGIGQISEQYF
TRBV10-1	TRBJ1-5	CASILYNQPQHF
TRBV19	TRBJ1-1	CASSIRGSRPGVAFF
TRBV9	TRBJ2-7	CASSVDPGLASEQYF
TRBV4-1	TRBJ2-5	CASSHEGSGGEGKTQYF
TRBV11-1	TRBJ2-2	CASSLRWQGTGELFF
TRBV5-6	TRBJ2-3	CASSLVVTGRDTQYF
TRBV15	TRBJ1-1	CATSRANTEAFF
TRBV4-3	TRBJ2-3	CASSQDQARGLITDTQYF
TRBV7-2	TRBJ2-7	CASSKRDFFSYEQYF
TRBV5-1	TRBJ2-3	CASSVLAVAGSTDTQYF
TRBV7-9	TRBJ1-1	CASSSRQGGTEAFF
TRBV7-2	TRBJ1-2	CASSRRQGGYGYTF
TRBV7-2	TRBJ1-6	CASSVTGGYNSPLHF
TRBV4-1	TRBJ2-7	CASSLPGTAIYEQYF
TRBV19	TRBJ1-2	CASSRGQGEVRVDGYTF
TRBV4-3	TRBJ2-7	CASSQDTTVSTHEQYF
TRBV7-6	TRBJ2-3	CASSLSGTTDTQYF
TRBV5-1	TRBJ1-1	CASSQGQGKVAFF
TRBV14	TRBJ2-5	CASSLWTASTEETQYF
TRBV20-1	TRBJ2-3	CSARDLSEYF
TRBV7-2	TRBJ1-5	CASSSTGTGNQPQHF
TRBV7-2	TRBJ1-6	CASSLVGTGAMSPLHF
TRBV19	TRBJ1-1	CASSVAAEAFF
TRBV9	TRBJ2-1	CASSVGLAGYNEQFF
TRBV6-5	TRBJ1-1	CASTSSAGLSEAFF
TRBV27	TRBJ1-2	CASRLGDRAPSYGYTF
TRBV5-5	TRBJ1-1	CASSLVGGATEAFF
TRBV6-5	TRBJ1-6	CASRVLGTSGSPLHF
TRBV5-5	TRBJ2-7	CASSLAREWYEQYF
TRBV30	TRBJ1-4	CAWSVRVATNEKLFF
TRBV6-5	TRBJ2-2	CASSYRDRVTGELFF
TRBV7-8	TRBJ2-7	CASSLGGTGYEQYF
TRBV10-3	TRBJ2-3	CAISEGPGVNTQYF
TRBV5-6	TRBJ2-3	CASSRPRPGIDTQYF
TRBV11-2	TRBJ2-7	CASKTGRGRNHYEQYF
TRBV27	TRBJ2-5	CASSLGQGIYQETQYF
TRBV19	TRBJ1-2	CASSPGQGIFGYTF